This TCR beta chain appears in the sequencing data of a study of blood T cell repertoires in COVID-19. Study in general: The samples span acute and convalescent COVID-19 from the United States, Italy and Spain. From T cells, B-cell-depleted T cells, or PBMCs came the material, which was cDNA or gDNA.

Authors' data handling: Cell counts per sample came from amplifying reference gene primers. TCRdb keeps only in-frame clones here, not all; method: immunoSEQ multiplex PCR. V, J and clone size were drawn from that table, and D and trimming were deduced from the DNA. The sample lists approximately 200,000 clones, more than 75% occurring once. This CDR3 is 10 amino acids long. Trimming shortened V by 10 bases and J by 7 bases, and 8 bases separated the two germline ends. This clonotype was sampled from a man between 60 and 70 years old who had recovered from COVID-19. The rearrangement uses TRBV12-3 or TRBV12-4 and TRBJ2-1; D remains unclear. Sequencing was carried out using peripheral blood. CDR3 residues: CAIWSNEQFF. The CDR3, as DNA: TGTGCCATCTGGAGTAATGAGCAGTTCTTC.